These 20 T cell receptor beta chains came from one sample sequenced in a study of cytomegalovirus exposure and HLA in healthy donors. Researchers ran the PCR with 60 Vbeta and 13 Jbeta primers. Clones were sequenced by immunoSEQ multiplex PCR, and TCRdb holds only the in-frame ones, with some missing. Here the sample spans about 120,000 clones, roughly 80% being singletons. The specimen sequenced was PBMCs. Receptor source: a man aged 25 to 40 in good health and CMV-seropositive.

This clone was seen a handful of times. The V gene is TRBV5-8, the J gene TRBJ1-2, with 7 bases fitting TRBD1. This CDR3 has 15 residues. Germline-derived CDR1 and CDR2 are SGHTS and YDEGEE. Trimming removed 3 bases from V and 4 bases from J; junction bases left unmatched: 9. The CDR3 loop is CASSSGQVSVYGYTF. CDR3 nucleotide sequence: TGTGCCAGCAGCTCCGGACAGGTTTCGGTCTATGGCTACACCTTC.

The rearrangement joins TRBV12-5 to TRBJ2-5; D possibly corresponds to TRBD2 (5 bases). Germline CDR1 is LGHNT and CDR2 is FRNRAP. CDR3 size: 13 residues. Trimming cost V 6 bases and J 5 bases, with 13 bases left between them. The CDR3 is CASGQRVWETQYF. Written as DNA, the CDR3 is TGTGCTAGTGGACAGAGGGTTTGGGAGACCCAGTACTTC.

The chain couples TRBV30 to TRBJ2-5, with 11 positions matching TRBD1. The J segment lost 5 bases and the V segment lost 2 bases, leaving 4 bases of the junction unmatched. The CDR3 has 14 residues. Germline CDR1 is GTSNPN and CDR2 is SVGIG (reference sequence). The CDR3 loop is CAWSTGTGGETQYF. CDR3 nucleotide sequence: TGTGCCTGGAGTACCGGGACAGGGGGGGAGACCCAGTACTTC.

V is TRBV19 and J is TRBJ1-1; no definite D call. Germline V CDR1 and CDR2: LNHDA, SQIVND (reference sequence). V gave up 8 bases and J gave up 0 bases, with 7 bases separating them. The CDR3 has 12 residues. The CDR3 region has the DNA TGTGCCAGTCAGGATTTGAACACTGAAGCTTTCTTT. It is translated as CASQDLNTEAFF. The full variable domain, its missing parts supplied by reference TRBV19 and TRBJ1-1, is DGGITQSPKYLFRKEGQNVTLSCEQNLNHDAMYWYRQDPGQGLRLIYYSQIVNDFQKGDIAEGYSVSREKKESFPLTVTSAQKNPTAFYLCASQDLNTEAFFGQGTRLTVV.

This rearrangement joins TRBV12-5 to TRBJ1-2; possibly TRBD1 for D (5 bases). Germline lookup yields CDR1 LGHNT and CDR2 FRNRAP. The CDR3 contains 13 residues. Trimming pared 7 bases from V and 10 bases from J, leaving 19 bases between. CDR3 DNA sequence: TGTGCTAGTGCCATACACCAGGGTTTGGCCTACACCTTC. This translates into CASAIHQGLAYTF.

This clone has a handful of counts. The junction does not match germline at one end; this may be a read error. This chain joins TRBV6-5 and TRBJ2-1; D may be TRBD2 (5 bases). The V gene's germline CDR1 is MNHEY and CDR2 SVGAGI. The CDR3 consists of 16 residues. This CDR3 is CASSYHGGRPLNGQFF. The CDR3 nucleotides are TGTGCCAGCAGTTACCATGGAGGCAGACCCTTAAATGGGCAGTTCTTC.

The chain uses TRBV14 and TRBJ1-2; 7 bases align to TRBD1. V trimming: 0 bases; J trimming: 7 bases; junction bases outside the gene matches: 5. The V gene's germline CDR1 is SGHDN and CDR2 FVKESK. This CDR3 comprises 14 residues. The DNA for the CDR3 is TGTGCCAGCAGCCAAGACAGGGGGTCAAGTGGCTACACCTTC. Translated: CASSQDRGSSGYTF. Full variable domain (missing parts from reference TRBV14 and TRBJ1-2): EAGVTQFPSHSVIEKGQTVTLRCDPISGHDNLYWYRRVMGKEIKFLLHFVKESKQDESGMPNNRFLAERTGGTYSTLKVQPAELEDSGVYFCASSQDRGSSGYTFGSGTRLTVV.

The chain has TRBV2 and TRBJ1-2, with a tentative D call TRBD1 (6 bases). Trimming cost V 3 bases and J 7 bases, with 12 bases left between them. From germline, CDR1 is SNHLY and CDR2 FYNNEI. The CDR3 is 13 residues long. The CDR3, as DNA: TGTGCCAGCAGTGACAGGGGTAGTGGTGGCTACACCTTC. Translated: CASSDRGSGGYTF. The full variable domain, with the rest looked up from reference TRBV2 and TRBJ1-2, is EPEVTQTPSHQVTQMGQEVILRCVPISNHLYFYWYRQILGQKVEFLVSFYNNEISEKSEIFDDQFSVERPDGSNFTLKIRSTKLEDSAMYFCASSDRGSGGYTFGSGTRLTVV.

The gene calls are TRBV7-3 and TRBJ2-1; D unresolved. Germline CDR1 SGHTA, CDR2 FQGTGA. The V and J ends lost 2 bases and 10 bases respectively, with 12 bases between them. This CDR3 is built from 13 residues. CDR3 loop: CASSLETSGEQFF. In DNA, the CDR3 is TGTGCCAGCAGCTTAGAGACTTCCGGGGAGCAGTTCTTC.

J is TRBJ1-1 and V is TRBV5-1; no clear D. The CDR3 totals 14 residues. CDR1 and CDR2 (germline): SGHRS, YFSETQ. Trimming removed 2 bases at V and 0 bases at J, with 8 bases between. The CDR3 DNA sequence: TGCGCCAGCAGCTTCGTTTCCGTGAACACTGAAGCTTTCTTT. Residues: CASSFVSVNTEAFF.

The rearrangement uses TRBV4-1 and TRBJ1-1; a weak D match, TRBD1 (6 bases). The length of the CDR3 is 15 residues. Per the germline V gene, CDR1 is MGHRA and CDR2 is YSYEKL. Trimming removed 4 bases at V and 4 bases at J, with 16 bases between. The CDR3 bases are TGCGCCAGCAGCCCCCTCCCCGGACAGCGCACTGAAGCTTTCTTT. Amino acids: CASSPLPGQRTEAFF.

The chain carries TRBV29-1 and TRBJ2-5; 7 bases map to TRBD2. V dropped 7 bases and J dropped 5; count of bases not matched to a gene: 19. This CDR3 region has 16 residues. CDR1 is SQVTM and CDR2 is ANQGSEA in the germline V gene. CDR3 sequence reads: CSARPYRSLGGETQYF. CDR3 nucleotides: TGCAGCGCTAGACCCTACCGGAGTTTGGGGGGGGAGACCCAGTACTTC.

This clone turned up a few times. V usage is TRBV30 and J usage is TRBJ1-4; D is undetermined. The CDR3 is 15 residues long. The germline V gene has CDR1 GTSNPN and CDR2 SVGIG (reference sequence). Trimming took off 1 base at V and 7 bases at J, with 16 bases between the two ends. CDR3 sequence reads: CAWSARPEEGEKLFF. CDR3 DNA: TGTGCCTGGAGTGCCCGTCCTGAGGAAGGTGAAAAACTGTTTTTT.

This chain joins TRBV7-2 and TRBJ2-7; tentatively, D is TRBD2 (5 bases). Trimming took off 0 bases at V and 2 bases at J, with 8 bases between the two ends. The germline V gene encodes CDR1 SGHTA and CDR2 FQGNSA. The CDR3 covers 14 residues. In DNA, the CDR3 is TGTGCCAGCAGCTTAGCCGGGGTACCCTACGAGCAGTACTTC. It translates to CASSLAGVPYEQYF. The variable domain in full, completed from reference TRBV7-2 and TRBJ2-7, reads GAGVSQSPSNKVTEKGKDVELRCDPISGHTALYWYRQSLGQGLEFLIYFQGNSAPDKSGLPSDRFSAERTGGSVSTLTIQRTQQEDSAVYLCASSLAGVPYEQYFGPGTRLTVT.

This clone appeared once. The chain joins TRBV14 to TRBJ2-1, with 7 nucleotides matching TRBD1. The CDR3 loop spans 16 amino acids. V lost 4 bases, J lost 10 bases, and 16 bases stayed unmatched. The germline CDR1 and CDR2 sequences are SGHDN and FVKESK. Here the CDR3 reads CASSPSGGPRGGEQFF. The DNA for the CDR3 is TGTGCCAGCAGCCCCTCTGGGGGCCCGAGAGGGGGCGAGCAGTTCTTC.

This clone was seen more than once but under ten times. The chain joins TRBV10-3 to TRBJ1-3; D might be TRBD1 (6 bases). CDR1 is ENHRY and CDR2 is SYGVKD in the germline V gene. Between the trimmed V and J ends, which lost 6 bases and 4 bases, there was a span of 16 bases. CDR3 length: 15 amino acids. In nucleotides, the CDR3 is TGTGCCATCAGACCGACAGGTTCCTCCGGAAACACCATATATTTT. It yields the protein CAIRPTGSSGNTIYF.

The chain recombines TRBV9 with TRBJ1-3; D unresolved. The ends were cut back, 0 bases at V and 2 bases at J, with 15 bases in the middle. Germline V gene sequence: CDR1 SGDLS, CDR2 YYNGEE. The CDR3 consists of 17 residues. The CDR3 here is CASSVVDRGGAGNTIYF. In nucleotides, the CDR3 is TGTGCCAGCAGCGTAGTGGACCGTGGAGGTGCTGGAAACACCATATATTTT.

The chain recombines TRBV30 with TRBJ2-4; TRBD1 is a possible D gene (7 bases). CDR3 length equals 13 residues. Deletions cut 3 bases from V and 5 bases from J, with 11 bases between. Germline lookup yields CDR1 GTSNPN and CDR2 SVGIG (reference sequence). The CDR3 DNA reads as TGTGCCTGGAGGCGGGACAGCGAAAACATTCAGTACTTC. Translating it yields CAWRRDSENIQYF.

CDR3 region: CSVDKGRAADTQYF. The CDR3, as DNA: TGCAGCGTTGATAAGGGCAGGGCTGCAGATACGCAGTATTTT. This chain joins TRBV29-1 and TRBJ2-3; D may be TRBD1 (5 bases). Germline values: CDR1 SQVTM, CDR2 ANQGSEA. V was clipped by 3 bases and J by 4 bases, with 14 bases between them. This CDR3 comprises 14 residues.

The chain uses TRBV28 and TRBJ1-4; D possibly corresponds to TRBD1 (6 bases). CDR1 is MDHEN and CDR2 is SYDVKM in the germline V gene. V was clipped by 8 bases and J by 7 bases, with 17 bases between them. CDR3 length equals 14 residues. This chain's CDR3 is CASAGGQTSEKLFF. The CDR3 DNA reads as TGTGCCAGCGCGGGGGGGCAGACGAGTGAAAAACTGTTTTTT.